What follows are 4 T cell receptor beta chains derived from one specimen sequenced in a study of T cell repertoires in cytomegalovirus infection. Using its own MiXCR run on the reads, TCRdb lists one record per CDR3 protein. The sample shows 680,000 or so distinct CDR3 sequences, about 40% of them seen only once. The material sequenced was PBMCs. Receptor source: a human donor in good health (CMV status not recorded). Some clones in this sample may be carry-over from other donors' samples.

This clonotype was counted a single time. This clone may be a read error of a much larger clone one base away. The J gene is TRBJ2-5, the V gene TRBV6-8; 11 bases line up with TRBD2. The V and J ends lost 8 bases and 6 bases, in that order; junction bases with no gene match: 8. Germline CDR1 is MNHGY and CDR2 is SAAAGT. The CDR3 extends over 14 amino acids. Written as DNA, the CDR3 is TGTGCCAGCGCCTTAGCGGGAGGGCCTCAGACCCAGTACTTC. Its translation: CASALAGGPQTQYF.

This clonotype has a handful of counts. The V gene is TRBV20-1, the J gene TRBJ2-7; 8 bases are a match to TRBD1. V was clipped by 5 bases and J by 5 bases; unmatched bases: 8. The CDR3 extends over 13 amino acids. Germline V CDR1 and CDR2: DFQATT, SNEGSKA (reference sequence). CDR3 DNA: TGCAGTGCTCCCGGGGACAGGTGGAACGAGCAGTACTTC. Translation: CSAPGDRWNEQYF.

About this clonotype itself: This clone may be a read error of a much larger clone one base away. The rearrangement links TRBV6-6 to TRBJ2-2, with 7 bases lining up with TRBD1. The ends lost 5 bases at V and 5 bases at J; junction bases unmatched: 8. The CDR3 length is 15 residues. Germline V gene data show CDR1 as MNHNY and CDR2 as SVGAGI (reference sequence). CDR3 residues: CASSDRVPLTGELFF. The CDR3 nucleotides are TGTGCCAGCAGTGACAGGGTCCCGCTAACCGGGGAGCTGTTTTTT.

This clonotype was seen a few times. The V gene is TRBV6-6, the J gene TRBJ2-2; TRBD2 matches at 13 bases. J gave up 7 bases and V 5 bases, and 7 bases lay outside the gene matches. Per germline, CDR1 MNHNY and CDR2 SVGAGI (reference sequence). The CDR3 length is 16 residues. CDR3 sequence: CASSTNGLAGVGELFF. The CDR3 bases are TGTGCCAGCAGTACGAACGGACTAGCGGGAGTCGGGGAGCTGTTTTTT.